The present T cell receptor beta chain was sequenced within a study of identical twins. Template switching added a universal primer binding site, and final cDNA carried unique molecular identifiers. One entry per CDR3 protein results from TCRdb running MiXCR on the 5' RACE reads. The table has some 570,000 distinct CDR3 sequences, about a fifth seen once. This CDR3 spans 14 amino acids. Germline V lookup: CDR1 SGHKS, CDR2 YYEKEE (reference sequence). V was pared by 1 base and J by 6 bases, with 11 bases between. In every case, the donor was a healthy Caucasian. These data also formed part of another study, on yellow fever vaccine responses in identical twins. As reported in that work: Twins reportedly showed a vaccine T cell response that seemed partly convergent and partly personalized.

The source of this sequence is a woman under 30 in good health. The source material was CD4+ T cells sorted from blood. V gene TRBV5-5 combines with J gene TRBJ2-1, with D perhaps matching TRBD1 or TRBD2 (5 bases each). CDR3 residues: CASSLFGDGNEQFF. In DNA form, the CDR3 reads TGTGCCAGCAGCTTGTTTGGGGACGGCAATGAGCAGTTCTTC.